The rows below give T cell receptor beta chains drawn from one sample of a study of blood T cell repertoires in COVID-19. Produced via immunoSEQ multiplex PCR; TCRdb's table is partial and in-frame only. The sample records around 100,000 clones, 80% to 95% being singletons. The sequencing input was peripheral blood. The source of these receptors is a woman in her forties or fifties with COVID-19, enrolled during active disease. Both conserved end residues are part of each CDR3. A D gene is named only where the DNA matches it firmly. Some rows mark clone size as missing; the rest say once, few, many or name a class of expanded clone.

>NA|TRBJ1-5|14|NA|TRBV19
TGTGCCAGTAGTAATCATGCGTCAAATCAGCCCCAGCATTTT
CASSNHASNQPQHF
>NA|TRBJ1-5|16|TRBD1|TRBV10-3
TGTGCCATCAGTGGATACGGACAGGGGGCGGGTCAGCCCCAGCATTTT
CAISGYGQGAGQPQHF
>NA|TRBJ1-1|16|TRBD1|TRBV28
TGTGCCAGCAGTGTAAGCAGGGGGCCCTTGAACACTGAAGCTTTCTTT
CASSVSRGPLNTEAFF
>NA|TRBJ1-6|15|TRBD1|TRBV11-3
TGTGCCAGCAGCTTAGTGGGACAGGGTAATTCACCCCTCCACTTT
CASSLVGQGNSPLHF
>once|TRBJ2-3|15|TRBD2|TRBV7-2
TGTGCCAGCAGCTCCACTAGCGGGGCAGGAGATACGCAGTATTTT
CASSSTSGAGDTQYF
>NA|TRBJ2-2|13|TRBD2|TRBV24-1
TGTGCCACCAACCGCGGGGGGGCCGGGGAGCTGTTTTTT
CATNRGGAGELFF
>NA|TRBJ1-4|14|NA|TRBV5-8
TGTGCCAGCAGCAGGGGACTCTTAGAGGAAAAACTGTTTTTT
CASSRGLLEEKLFF
>NA|TRBJ2-5|14|TRBD1|TRBV3-1/TRBV3-2
TGTGCCAGTGGGGACAGTCTTGAAGGAGAGACCCAGTACTTC
CASGDSLEGETQYF
>NA|TRBJ1-2|14|NA|TRBV10-3
TGTGCCATCTCAGACCCCAGGCTAAACCATGGCTACACCTTC
CAISDPRLNHGYTF
>NA|TRBJ1-2|14|NA|TRBV10-3
TGTGCCATCAGTGAGCCGGGAGCGGTTGATGGCTACACCTTC
CAISEPGAVDGYTF
>NA|TRBJ2-5|16|NA|TRBV6-9
TGTGCCAGCAGTTATGTTTCGCGGGTATCGCAAGAGACCCAGTACTTC
CASSYVSRVSQETQYF
>NA|TRBJ1-5|15|TRBD1|TRBV7-8
TGTGCCAGCAGCCTACAGGGGGGAAGCAATCAGCCCCAGCATTTT
CASSLQGGSNQPQHF
>NA|TRBJ1-1|14|TRBD1|TRBV6-2/TRBV6-3
TGTGCCAGCAGCAGACAGGGCACGAACACTGAAGCTTTCTTT
CASSRQGTNTEAFF
>NA|TRBJ1-2|12|NA|TRBV5-6
TGTGCCAGCAGCTATGGGGGAGGAAGCTACACCTTC
CASSYGGGSYTF
>NA|TRBJ1-2|15|NA|TRBV7-2
TGTGCCAGCAGCTTAGCCACAGCACGGAACTATGGCTACACCTTC
CASSLATARNYGYTF
>NA|TRBJ1-1|16|NA|TRBV7-9
TGTGCCAGCAGCTATCTGGCAAGGGGAGGGAACACTGAAGCTTTCTTT
CASSYLARGGNTEAFF
>NA|TRBJ2-3|14|TRBD2|TRBV4-1
TGCGCCACCCAAGTTCTAGCGGGGGAAGATACGCAGTATTTT
CATQVLAGEDTQYF
>once|TRBJ2-1|18|TRBD2|TRBV14
TGTGCCAGCAGCCTGGGACTAGCGGGGGGTTCCTCCTACAATGAGCAGTTCTTC
CASSLGLAGGSSYNEQFF
>NA|TRBJ1-2|11|NA|TRBV28
TGTGCCAGCAGGACACTCTATGGCTACACCTTC
CASRTLYGYTF
>NA|TRBJ1-2|14|TRBD1|TRBV11-2
TGTGCCAGCAGCTTCAGGGGGCAGAGCTATGGCTACACCTTC
CASSFRGQSYGYTF
>NA|TRBJ2-3|13|NA|TRBV7-2
TGTGCCAGCAGCTTATCTGGCACAGATACGCAGTATTTT
CASSLSGTDTQYF
>NA|TRBJ2-1|15|TRBD1|TRBV6-5
TGTGCCAGCAGAGACAGGGGTGGCTCCTACAATGAGCAGTTCTTC
CASRDRGGSYNEQFF
>NA|TRBJ1-2|13|NA|TRBV30
TGTGCCTGGAGTGTTAAGGGATCGGGGGGCTACACCTTC
CAWSVKGSGGYTF
>few|TRBJ2-7|15|TRBD1|TRBV28
TGTGCCAGCAGACCCGGGACAGGGGAGGGCTACGAGCAGTACTTC
CASRPGTGEGYEQYF
>NA|TRBJ1-1|13|NA|TRBV29-1
TGCAGCGTTTTCTCGTACCTGACAGGAAAAGCTTTCTTT
CSVFSYLTGKAFF